The 7 T cell receptor beta chains listed next were all sequenced from one sample in a study of identifying expanded T cells in peripheral blood. Some clones are missing from TCRdb's copy, which holds only in-frame ones; the method was immunoSEQ multiplex PCR. Here the sample spans over 90,000 clones, approximately 86% being singletons. The sample taken for sequencing was blood. Receptors were obtained from a person aged 18 to 70 in good health.

The CDR3 sequence is CATSREQGNGYTF. Written as DNA, the CDR3 is TGTGCCACCAGCAGAGAGCAGGGGAATGGCTACACCTTC. This sequence joins TRBV15 and TRBJ1-2, with D perhaps matching TRBD1 (6 bases). V lost 0 bases to trimming and J lost 6 bases, with 8 bases between them. CDR1 is LNHNV and CDR2 is YYDKDF in the germline V gene (reference sequence). This CDR3 spans 13 amino acids.

The chain is built from TRBV2 and TRBJ2-5; D is possibly TRBD1 (6 bases). V lost 5 bases, J lost 2 bases, and 15 bases lay in between. This CDR3 contains 15 residues. Per the germline V gene, CDR1 is SNHLY and CDR2 is FYNNEI. The DNA for the CDR3 is TGTGCCAGCAGTTCACAGGGAAGAGGACAAGAGACCCAGTACTTC. As protein: CASSSQGRGQETQYF.

This clone was detected once. This chain uses TRBV28 with TRBJ1-2; D may be TRBD1 (6 bases). This CDR3 comprises 13 residues. The V and J ends lost 6 bases and 6 bases respectively, with 14 bases between them. Looked up from germline, CDR1 is MDHEN and CDR2 is SYDVKM. In DNA form, the CDR3 reads TGTGCCAGCAGCTCCTTTAGGGGGGATGGCTACACCTTC. Amino acids: CASSSFRGDGYTF.

This rearrangement joins TRBV5-6 to TRBJ2-6; D remains ambiguous. Per the germline V gene, CDR1 is SGHDT and CDR2 is YYEEEE. There are 15 residues in the CDR3. Deletions cut 4 bases from V and 0 bases from J, with 8 bases between. As DNA, the CDR3 is TGTGCCAGCAGCCCCGGTCTCTCTGGGGCCAACGTCCTGACTTTC. Protein product: CASSPGLSGANVLTF.

The chain links TRBV12-5 to TRBJ1-1; D not certain. The V and J ends lost 1 base and 4 bases respectively, with 10 bases between them. Germline CDR1 is LGHNT and CDR2 is FRNRAP. The CDR3 sequence is 14 residues long. The CDR3 DNA follows: TGTGCTAGTGGTTTGGACGCTCGGGGCACTGAAGCTTTCTTT. It is translated as CASGLDARGTEAFF.

The chain uses TRBV2 and TRBJ1-4; maybe TRBD1 (5 bases). The germline gives CDR1 SNHLY, CDR2 FYNNEI. This CDR3 is 14 amino acids long. Trimming took 8 bases from V and 0 from J, leaving 10 bases between them. The CDR3: CASGWGATNEKLFF. The DNA for the CDR3 is TGTGCCAGCGGATGGGGGGCAACTAATGAAAAACTGTTTTTT.

The chain couples TRBV19 to TRBJ1-4, with 11 bases identical to TRBD1. The ends lost 4 bases at V and 7 bases at J; junction bases unmatched: 8. The CDR3 spans 16 residues. The V gene's germline CDR1 is LNHDA and CDR2 SQIVND (reference sequence). CDR3 coding DNA: TGTGCCAGTAGTACTTGGTCCGGGACAGGGGGTGAAAAACTGTTTTTT. This gives the protein CASSTWSGTGGEKLFF.